Each of the 19 T cell receptor beta chains below was sequenced from the same sample in a study of T-cell memory formation after mild COVID-19. Via MiXCR, TCRdb re-called the 5' RACE reads, giving one row per CDR3 protein. The repertoire holds around 510,000 distinct CDR3 sequences, with about a fifth as singletons. The specimen sequenced was PBMCs or a T cell subset sorted from them (not recorded which). These receptors were obtained from an adult woman who had mild COVID-19 (a few samples of this study predate the infection). Cell type and time point are not known.

The chain combines TRBV11-2 with TRBJ1-1; no reliable D call. The CDR3 covers 16 residues. Germline CDR1 and CDR2: SGHAT and FQNNGV. Trimming took off 1 base at V and 1 base at J, with 13 bases between the two ends. In nucleotides, the CDR3 is TGTGCCAGCAGCTTAGTCATTGATCGGCGGAACACTGAAGCTTTCTTT. The encoded protein is CASSLVIDRRNTEAFF. The full variable domain, rest sourced from reference TRBV11-2 and TRBJ1-1, is EAGVAQSPRYKIIEKRQSVAFWCNPISGHATLYWYQQILGQGPKLLIQFQNNGVVDDSQLPKDRFSAERLKGVDSTLKIQPAKLEDSAVYLCASSLVIDRRNTEAFFGQGTRLTVV.

The V call is TRBV4-2, the J call TRBJ2-3, with 7 positions matching TRBD1. V shed 1 base and J 2 bases; nucleotides not matched to a gene: 15. The length of the CDR3 is 19 residues. The germline CDR1 and CDR2 sequences are LGHNA and YNFKEQ. The DNA for the CDR3 is TGTGCCAGCAGCCAAGGCCCCTATATGACAGGGCTGACCACAGATACGCAGTATTTT. Protein: CASSQGPYMTGLTTDTQYF.

The chain recombines TRBV5-1 with TRBJ2-1; the match to TRBD2 covers 12 bases. The CDR3 runs 17 residues. Germline CDR1 and CDR2: SGHRS and YFSETQ. V gave up 4 bases and J gave up 4 bases; unmatched junction bases: 9. In DNA form, the CDR3 reads TGCGCCAGCAGCCCCCGACTAGCGGGGGTTGGTTACAATGAGCAGTTCTTC. Its protein product is CASSPRLAGVGYNEQFF.

This chain uses TRBV12-3 or TRBV12-4 with TRBJ2-3; D is undetermined. This CDR3 is 13 amino acids long. The V gene lost 3 bases and the J gene lost 5 bases, with 9 bases spanning the gap. CDR3 in DNA: TGTGCCAGCAGTTTCCCGGTGGGAGATACGCAGTATTTT. As protein: CASSFPVGDTQYF.

This clonotype has just a few counts. The V gene is TRBV15, the J gene TRBJ2-5; 7 positions match TRBD1. The CDR3 loop spans 15 amino acids. Looked up from germline, CDR1 is LNHNV and CDR2 is YYDKDF (reference sequence). V lost 3 bases and J lost 5; bases outside the gene matches: 9. The CDR3 loop reads CATSRPGQWMETQYF. The CDR3 DNA is TGTGCCACCAGCAGGCCGGGACAGTGGATGGAGACCCAGTACTTC. The entire variable domain, with the rest obtained from reference TRBV15 and TRBJ2-5, is as follows: DAMVIQNPRYQVTQFGKPVTLSCSQTLNHNVMYWYQQKSSQAPKLLFHYYDKDFNNEADTPDNFQSRRPNTSFCFLDIRSPGLGDTAMYLCATSRPGQWMETQYFGPGTRLLVL.

The chain carries TRBV11-1 and TRBJ2-7, with D uncertain. The CDR3 has 14 residues. Per the germline V gene, CDR1 is SGHAT and CDR2 is FQDESV (reference sequence). V was trimmed by 2 bases and J by 0 bases, leaving 8 bases between them. CDR3 sequence (DNA): TGTGCCAGCAGCTTAATGGGAAGCTCCTACGAGCAGTACTTC. Protein sequence: CASSLMGSSYEQYF.

This clonotype showed up just a few times. The genes are TRBV12-3 or TRBV12-4 and TRBJ2-5; no clear D. V was pared by 6 bases and J by 2 bases, with 7 bases between. The CDR3 totals 12 residues. The CDR3 region has the DNA TGTGCCAGCAGAACAACGCAAGAGACCCAGTACTTC. It codes for CASRTTQETQYF.

In its sample, this clonotype was seen a few times. The gene calls are TRBV7-6 and TRBJ2-2, with 12 positions matching TRBD2. The CDR3 totals 19 residues. CDR1 SGHVS and CDR2 FNYEAQ come from the germline V gene. With V trimmed by 5 bases and J by 5 bases, 15 bases remained unmatched. The CDR3 DNA reads as TGTGCCAGCAGCCCTACGACTAGCGGGGGTACTGTATGGACCGGGGAGCTGTTTTTT. Translation: CASSPTTSGGTVWTGELFF.

The chain couples TRBV11-2 to TRBJ2-5; 11 bases are a match to TRBD1. The length of the CDR3 is 17 residues. Germline CDR1 is SGHAT and CDR2 is FQNNGV. The V gene end was trimmed by 1 base and the J gene end by 5 bases; junction bases not matched to a gene: 9. Here the CDR3 reads CASSLGGQGGFTETQYF. DNA for the CDR3: TGTGCCAGCAGCTTAGGGGGACAGGGGGGATTCACGGAGACCCAGTACTTC.

This rearrangement joins TRBV7-9 to TRBJ1-6; D gene uncertain. The V and J ends lost 1 base and 6 bases respectively, with 13 bases between them. The CDR3 loop spans 16 amino acids. Germline loops: CDR1 SEHNR, CDR2 FQNEAQ (reference sequence). The CDR3 is CASSLGGGWSNSPLHF. The CDR3 region has the DNA TGTGCCAGCAGCTTAGGAGGAGGGTGGAGTAATTCACCCCTCCACTTT. The whole variable domain, filled in from reference TRBV7-9 and TRBJ1-6, reads DTGVSQNPRHKITKRGQNVTFRCDPISEHNRLYWYRQTLGQGPEFLTYFQNEAQLEKSRLLSDRFSAERPKGSFSTLEIQRTEQGDSAMYLCASSLGGGWSNSPLHFGNGTRLTVT.

This clonotype was recorded a few times. The V gene is TRBV13, the J gene TRBJ2-1; D is unresolved. CDR3 size: 11 residues. V was clipped by 4 bases and J by 10 bases, with 8 bases between them. Germline V lookup: CDR1 PRHDT, CDR2 FYEKMQ (reference sequence). The CDR3 reads CASSSLEEQFF. In DNA form, the CDR3 reads TGTGCCAGCAGCTCCCTTGAGGAGCAGTTCTTC.

The rearrangement joins TRBV4-3 to TRBJ2-1, with TRBD2 matching 8 bases. The CDR3 is 14 residues long. Germline CDR1 is LGHNA and CDR2 is YSLEER. Trimming at V came to 4 bases and at J to 7 bases, leaving 6 bases not matched to a gene. The CDR3 reads CASSLGGGRNEQFF. The CDR3 region has the DNA TGCGCCAGCAGCCTGGGGGGCGGGAGGAATGAGCAGTTCTTC.

This clonotype was seen more than once but under ten times. The chain has TRBV12-5 and TRBJ1-5; D may be TRBD1 (5 bases). The CDR3 has 24 amino acids. Trimming removed 4 bases at V and 0 bases at J, with 37 bases between. Germline CDR1 is LGHNT and CDR2 is FRNRAP. CDR3 DNA: TGTGCTAGTGGTTCCCTCCTCCGACCCCGTTCGTCCGACCGGGGGGATGATAGCAATCAGCCCCAGCATTTT. It codes for CASGSLLRPRSSDRGDDSNQPQHF.

Only a few counts were recorded for this clonotype. The gene calls are TRBV7-9 and TRBJ2-7; D possibly corresponds to TRBD1 (6 bases). Per germline, CDR1 SEHNR and CDR2 FQNEAQ (reference sequence). Deletions cut 3 bases from V and 2 bases from J, with 17 bases between. This CDR3 comprises 16 residues. Here the CDR3 DNA reads TGTGCCAGCAGCTTGGGACGAGGGGGTAAGCCCTACGAGCAGTACTTC. The encoded protein is CASSLGRGGKPYEQYF.

The CDR3 loop reads CASSPLGVRGELFF. DNA for the CDR3: TGTGCCAGCAGCCCCTTAGGGGTGAGGGGGGAGCTGTTTTTT. The rearrangement joins TRBV5-5 to TRBJ2-2, with D maybe TRBD1 (5 bases). Trimming pared 4 bases from V and 8 bases from J, leaving 15 bases between. Germline lookup yields CDR1 SGHKS and CDR2 YYEKEE (reference sequence). The CDR3 is 14 residues long.

Here the CDR3 DNA reads TGTGCCAGCAGCTCCCAGCCGGGCACTGAAGCTTTCTTT. Encoded protein: CASSSQPGTEAFF. V and J are TRBV7-9 and TRBJ1-1; D unresolved. V lost 4 bases to trimming and J lost 4 bases, with 10 bases between them. CDR3 length equals 13 residues. Germline values: CDR1 SEHNR, CDR2 FQNEAQ (reference sequence).

V usage is TRBV29-1 and J usage is TRBJ2-1, with no clear D. The germline V gene encodes CDR1 SQVTM and CDR2 ANQGSEA. The V and J ends lost 4 bases and 6 bases respectively, with 13 bases between them. This CDR3 is built from 13 residues. This CDR3 reads CSVARHDVNEQFF. The DNA of the CDR3 is TGCAGCGTTGCTCGTCATGATGTCAATGAGCAGTTCTTC.

The chain links TRBV15 to TRBJ2-2; unclear D gene. V was cut by 0 bases and J by 0 bases, with 14 bases left in between. There are 18 residues in the CDR3. The V gene's germline CDR1 is LNHNV and CDR2 YYDKDF (reference sequence). The CDR3 region has the DNA TGTGCCACCAGCAGAGATCTAAAGGGCAGAACGAACACCGGGGAGCTGTTTTTT. This codes for CATSRDLKGRTNTGELFF.

The V and J genes are TRBV7-9 and TRBJ1-1, with a possible D match to TRBD1 (6 bases). V was cut by 3 bases and J by 1 base, with 12 bases left in between. The CDR3 contains 15 residues. Germline assignment: CDR1 SEHNR and CDR2 FQNEAQ (reference sequence). CDR3 in amino acids: CASSFPGHPNTEAFF. CDR3 DNA sequence: TGTGCCAGCAGCTTCCCGGGACACCCGAACACTGAAGCTTTCTTT.